This T cell receptor beta chain was identified during a study of blood T cell repertoires in COVID-19. Study background: The United States, Italy and Spain were the sources of the acute and convalescent COVID-19 samples. PBMCs, B-cell-depleted T cells, or T cells were the source of the cDNA or gDNA that made up the material.

Donors in Cohort 3 counted as recovered after two negative PCRs, clearance, or symptom resolution. The table came from immunoSEQ multiplex PCR; TCRdb's copy has only in-frame clones and leaves some out. Of about 130,000 clones in the sample, about four fifths were seen once. This clonotype was sampled from a man aged 45-65 years who had recovered from COVID-19. The sequenced material came from PBMCs or T cells enriched from blood (not recorded which).

The CDR3 sequence is CASSIGLAGTDTQYF. The CDR3 DNA reads TGTGCCAGCAGCATTGGACTAGCGGGCACAGATACGCAGTATTTT. The chain has TRBV7-2 and TRBJ2-3; TRBD2 matches 10 bases. CDR1 SGHTA and CDR2 FQGNSA come from the germline V gene. The V segment lost 5 bases and the J segment 1 base; nucleotides outside the gene matches: 3. CDR3 length equals 15 residues. The full variable domain, in which reference TRBV7-2 and TRBJ2-3 provide the parts outside the CDR3, is GAGVSQSPSNKVTEKGKDVELRCDPISGHTALYWYRQSLGQGLEFLIYFQGNSAPDKSGLPSDRFSAERTGGSVSTLTIQRTQQEDSAVYLCASSIGLAGTDTQYFGPGTRLTVL.